This T cell receptor (beta chain) comes out of a study of blood T cells in healthy people across ages. PCR was performed a second time for about 7 to 11 cycles using a sample-barcoded 5' primer and a J-beta primer mix. TCRdb reprocessed the 5' RACE reads via MiXCR and lists one record per CDR3 protein. The table lists 350,000 to 450,000 distinct CDR3 sequences, approximately 51% of them singletons. Material for sequencing was blood. The receptor comes from a man between 60 and 75 years old in good health.

The CDR3 loop is CSASPRLGEKLFF. CDR3 coding DNA: TGCAGTGCTAGCCCGCGATTAGGTGAAAAACTGTTTTTT. The chain is built from TRBV20-1 and TRBJ1-4; D uncertain. The CDR3 is 13 residues long. CDR1 is DFQATT and CDR2 is SNEGSKA in the germline V gene (reference sequence). Trimming left V 3 bases short and J 7 bases short, with 12 bases between.